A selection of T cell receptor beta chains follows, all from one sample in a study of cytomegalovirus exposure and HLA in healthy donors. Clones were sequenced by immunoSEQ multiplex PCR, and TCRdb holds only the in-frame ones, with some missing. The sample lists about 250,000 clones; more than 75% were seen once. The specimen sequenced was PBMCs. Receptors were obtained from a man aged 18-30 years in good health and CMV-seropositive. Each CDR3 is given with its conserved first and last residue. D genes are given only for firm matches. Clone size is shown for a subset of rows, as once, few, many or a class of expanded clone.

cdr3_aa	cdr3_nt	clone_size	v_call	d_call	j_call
CSVGRDREKLFF	TGCAGCGTTGGCAGGGACAGAGAAAAACTGTTTTTT	once	TRBV29-1	TRBD1	TRBJ1-4
CASSLVDGYTF	TGTGCCAGCAGTCTTGTGGATGGCTACACCTTC	once	TRBV28	.	TRBJ1-2
CASARAGDSGNTIYF	TGTGCCAGCGCGAGGGCCGGGGACTCTGGAAACACCATATATTTT	once	TRBV27	.	TRBJ1-3
CASSLAVYNEQFF	TGTGCCAGCAGCCTCGCTGTCTACAATGAGCAGTTCTTC	.	TRBV5-6	.	TRBJ2-1
CASSPFGQATQYF	TGTGCCAGCAGCCCGTTCGGACAGGCCACGCAGTATTTT	.	TRBV7-3	TRBD1	TRBJ2-3
CASSYDWQETQYF	TGTGCCAGCAGCTACGACTGGCAAGAGACCCAGTACTTC	.	TRBV11-3	.	TRBJ2-5
CASSPPGGMNTEAFF	TGTGCCAGCAGCCCCCCGGGGGGCATGAACACTGAAGCTTTCTTT	.	TRBV5-4	.	TRBJ1-1
CASSHRLSQGAGETQYF	TGCGCCAGCAGCCACCGATTGAGTCAGGGGGCAGGGGAGACCCAGTACTTC	.	TRBV5-1	TRBD1	TRBJ2-5
CASTTWGTGGLYEQYF	TGTGCCAGCACCACCTGGGGGACAGGGGGCTTGTACGAGCAGTACTTC	once	TRBV11-2	TRBD1	TRBJ2-7
CASTGAPGTGELFF	TGTGCCAGCACGGGGGCGCCTGGCACCGGGGAGCTGTTTTTT	.	TRBV19	.	TRBJ2-2
CASSSPTRDTGTGTDTQYF	TGTGCCAGCAGTTCCCCTACTAGAGACACGGGTACTGGCACAGATACGCAGTATTTT	.	TRBV27	.	TRBJ2-3
CASSPSEGTNTEAFF	TGTGCCAGCTCACCGTCGGAGGGAACGAACACTGAAGCTTTCTTT	few	TRBV18	.	TRBJ1-1
CAISELSGELFF	TGTGCCATCAGTGAGCTGTCCGGGGAGCTGTTTTTT	.	TRBV10-3	.	TRBJ2-2
CASRSRGGRGEKLFF	TGTGCCAGTAGATCAAGAGGCGGCCGGGGTGAAAAACTGTTTTTT	few	TRBV19	.	TRBJ1-4
CATSREGAGELFF	TGTGCCACCAGCAGAGAGGGGGCCGGGGAGCTGTTTTTT	.	TRBV15	.	TRBJ2-2